One sample yielded the 12 T cell receptor beta chains listed below, sequenced in a study of blood T cell repertoires in COVID-19. Measured with immunoSEQ multiplex PCR; TCRdb has only the in-frame clones, and not every one. The data contain approximately 240,000 clones, 75% to 95% of them singletons. The sample taken for sequencing was PBMCs or T cells enriched from blood (not recorded which). These receptor sequences come from a woman aged 18-30 years who had recovered from COVID-19.

This clone is medium-sized (0.01 to 0.1%) within its sample. The CDR3 region has the DNA TGCGCCAGCAGCCAAGAATTCCGGCAGGGGCAAACAAATGAAAAACTGTTTTTT. Its translation: CASSQEFRQGQTNEKLFF. This chain links TRBV4-1 with TRBJ1-4; TRBD1 is a possible D gene (6 bases). This CDR3 is 18 amino acids long. Germline CDR1 MGHRA, CDR2 YSYEKL. V lost 0 bases and J lost 5, with 19 bases in between.

V is TRBV7-8 and J is TRBJ1-1; weak D call: TRBD1 (5 bases). Germline-derived CDR1 and CDR2 are SGHVS and FQNEAQ. Trimming shortened V by 1 base and J by 6 bases, and 18 bases separated the two germline ends. This CDR3 spans 16 amino acids. The DNA of the CDR3 is TGTGCCAGCAGCTTAGTTCTTCCGGGCAGGGCCCCTGAAGCTTTCTTT. Translating gives CASSLVLPGRAPEAFF.

The chain couples TRBV7-9 to TRBJ2-1; tentatively, D is TRBD1 (6 bases). This CDR3 comprises 16 residues. V lost 3 bases to trimming and J lost 3 bases, with 15 bases between them. The V gene's germline CDR1 is SEHNR and CDR2 FQNEAQ (reference sequence). The CDR3 spells CASSLAGTLYYNEQFF. The CDR3 DNA sequence: TGTGCCAGCAGCTTGGCCGGGACACTCTACTACAATGAGCAGTTCTTC.

This chain joins TRBV27 and TRBJ2-7, with 8 bases that match TRBD2. Trimming removed 4 bases from V and 6 bases from J; junction bases left unmatched: 14. CDR3 length: 16 residues. Germline-derived CDR1 and CDR2 are MNHEY and SMNVEV (reference sequence). The DNA of the CDR3 is TGTGCCAGCAGTTCGCCGCAGGGGACGGGGGGGTTCGAGCAGTACTTC. This encodes CASSSPQGTGGFEQYF.

The genes are TRBV29-1 and TRBJ1-1; 9 nucleotides align to TRBD1. V was pared by 2 bases and J by 1 base, with 8 bases of the junction left unmatched. Germline V gives CDR1 SQVTM, CDR2 ANQGSEA. CDR3 length equals 16 residues. The CDR3 sequence: CSVEKGQGHSNTEAFF. The CDR3 nucleotides are TGCAGCGTTGAAAAGGGACAGGGACATTCGAACACTGAAGCTTTCTTT.

The V call is TRBV5-1, the J call TRBJ2-1, with D perhaps matching TRBD2 (6 bases). Germline lookup yields CDR1 SGHRS and CDR2 YFSETQ. V shed 0 bases and J shed 6 bases, with 13 bases lying between them. The CDR3 covers 15 residues. The CDR3 reads CASSLVGGVPNEQFF. CDR3 sequence (DNA): TGCGCCAGCAGCTTGGTCGGGGGAGTCCCCAATGAGCAGTTCTTC.

J is TRBJ1-6 and V is TRBV4-2; 7 positions agree with TRBD1. The V segment lost 4 bases and the J segment 8 bases; nucleotides outside the gene matches: 11. The CDR3 contains 16 residues. Germline assignment: CDR1 LGHNA and CDR2 YNFKEQ. CDR3 in amino acids: CASSPPPGGKDSPLHF. DNA of the CDR3: TGTGCCAGCAGCCCCCCCCCAGGGGGTAAAGATTCACCCCTCCACTTT.

The gene calls are TRBV19 and TRBJ2-3; D is perhaps TRBD2 (7 bases). The germline gives CDR1 LNHDA, CDR2 SQIVND (reference sequence). Trimming removed 3 bases at V and 3 bases at J, with 40 bases between. This CDR3 has 24 residues. The CDR3 loop is CASSIWSIGGLVGLRGGKTDTQYF. Written as DNA, the CDR3 is TGTGCCAGTAGTATCTGGTCCATAGGAGGTCTCGTGGGACTTAGGGGGGGAAAGACAGATACGCAGTATTTT.

V and J are TRBV5-1 and TRBJ1-2; D gene ambiguous. V was pared by 0 bases and J by 6 bases, with 9 bases between. This CDR3 is built from 13 residues. The V gene's germline CDR1 is SGHRS and CDR2 YFSETQ. In nucleotides, the CDR3 is TGCGCCAGCAGCTTGGTCGGGGAGGATGGCTACACCTTC. Protein product: CASSLVGEDGYTF.

In regard to this clone: At one boundary the junction diverges from the germline segment, which might be a read error. The rearrangement links TRBV28 to TRBJ1-1, with 9 bases matching TRBD1. This CDR3 is built from 14 residues. Germline lookup yields CDR1 MDHEN and CDR2 SYDVKM. The DNA of the CDR3 is TGTGCCAGCATCGCGACAGGGGGGAACGCTGAAGCTTTCTTT. Translation gives CASIATGGNAEAFF.

The V call is TRBV11-2, the J call TRBJ2-7; 10 bases are a match to TRBD1. Germline loops: CDR1 SGHAT, CDR2 FQNNGV. The CDR3 spans 16 residues. After removal of 2 bases from V and 6 bases from J, the junction contained 10 bases not matched to a gene. CDR3 in amino acids: CASSLSSGQGPLEQYF. In DNA form, the CDR3 reads TGTGCCAGCAGCTTAAGTTCGGGACAGGGGCCCCTCGAGCAGTACTTC.

With respect to this clone: The same CDR3 arises from other DNA sequences in this sample as well. The V and J genes are TRBV11-2 and TRBJ1-2, with TRBD1 matching 7 bases. The CDR3 totals 14 residues. Germline CDR1 reads SGHAT; CDR2 reads FQNNGV. After removal of 4 bases from V and 2 bases from J, the junction contained 4 bases not matched to a gene. In nucleotides, the CDR3 is TGTGCCAGCAGCTCCGACAGGGCCAACTATGGCTACACCTTC. It translates to CASSSDRANYGYTF.